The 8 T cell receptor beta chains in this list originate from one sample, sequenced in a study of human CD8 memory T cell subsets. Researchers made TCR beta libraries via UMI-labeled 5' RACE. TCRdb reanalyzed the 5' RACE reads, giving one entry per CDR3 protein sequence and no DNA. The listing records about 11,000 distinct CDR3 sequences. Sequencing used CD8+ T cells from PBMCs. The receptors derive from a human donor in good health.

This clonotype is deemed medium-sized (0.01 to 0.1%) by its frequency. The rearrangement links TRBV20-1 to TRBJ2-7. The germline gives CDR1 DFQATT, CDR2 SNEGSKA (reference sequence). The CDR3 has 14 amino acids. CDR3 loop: CSARDRGSSYEQYF.

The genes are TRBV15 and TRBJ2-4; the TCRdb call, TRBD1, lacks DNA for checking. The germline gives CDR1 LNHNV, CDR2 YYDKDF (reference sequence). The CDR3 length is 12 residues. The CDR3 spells CATSGGMNIQYF.

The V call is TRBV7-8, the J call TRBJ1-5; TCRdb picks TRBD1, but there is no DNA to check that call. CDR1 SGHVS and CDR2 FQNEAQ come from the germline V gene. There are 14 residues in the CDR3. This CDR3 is CASTAGADFQPQHF.

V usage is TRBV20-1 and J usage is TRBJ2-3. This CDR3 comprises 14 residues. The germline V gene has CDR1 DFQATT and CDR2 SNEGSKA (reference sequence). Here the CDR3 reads CSANPLFQTDTQYF.

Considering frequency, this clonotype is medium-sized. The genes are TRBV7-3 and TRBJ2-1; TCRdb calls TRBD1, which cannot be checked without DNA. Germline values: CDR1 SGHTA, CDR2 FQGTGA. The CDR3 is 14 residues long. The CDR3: CASSTGSSLNEQFF.

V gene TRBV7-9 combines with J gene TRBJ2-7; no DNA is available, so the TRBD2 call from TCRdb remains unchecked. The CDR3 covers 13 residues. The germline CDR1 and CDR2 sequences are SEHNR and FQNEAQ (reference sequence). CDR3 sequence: CASSPEGMGEQYF.

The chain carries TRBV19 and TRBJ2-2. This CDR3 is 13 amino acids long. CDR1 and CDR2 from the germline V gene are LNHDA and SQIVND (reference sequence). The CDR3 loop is CASSIVNTGELFF. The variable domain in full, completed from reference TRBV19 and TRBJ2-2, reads DGGITQSPKYLFRKEGQNVTLSCEQNLNHDAMYWYRQDPGQGLRLIYYSQIVNDFQKGDIAEGYSVSREKKESFPLTVTSAQKNPTAFYLCASSIVNTGELFFGEGSRLTVL.

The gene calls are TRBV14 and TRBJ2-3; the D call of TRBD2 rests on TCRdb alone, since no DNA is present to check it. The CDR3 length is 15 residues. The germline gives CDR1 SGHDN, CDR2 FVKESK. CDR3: CASSQMRAVTDTQYF.